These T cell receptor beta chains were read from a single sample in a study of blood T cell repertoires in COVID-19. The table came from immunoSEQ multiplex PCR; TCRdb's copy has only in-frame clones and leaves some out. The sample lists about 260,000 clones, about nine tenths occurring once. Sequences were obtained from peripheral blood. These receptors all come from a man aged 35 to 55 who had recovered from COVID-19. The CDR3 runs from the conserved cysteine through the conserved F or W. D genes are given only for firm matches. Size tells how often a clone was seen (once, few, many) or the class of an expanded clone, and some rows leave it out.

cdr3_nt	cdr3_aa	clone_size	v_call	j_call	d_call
TGTGCCTGGCAGGGGAATGCTGAAGCTTTCTTT	CAWQGNAEAFF	-	TRBV30	TRBJ1-1	-
TGTGCCACCAGTGATTTGCTTGAGGGTTCGAGCCTACGGAAGCAGAGCACTGAAGCTTTCTTT	CATSDLLEGSSLRKQSTEAFF	-	TRBV24-1	TRBJ1-1	-
TGTGCCAGCAGAAATCGTACGGGACTGCCCACAGATACGCAGTATTTT	CASRNRTGLPTDTQYF	-	TRBV5-8	TRBJ2-3	-
TGTGCCAGCAGTTTATCCGGACAGGGGCATTCTGAAGCTTTCTTT	CASSLSGQGHSEAFF	-	TRBV28	TRBJ1-1	TRBD1
TGTGCCAGCAGTTACGGACTGAGGTTCGACACTGAAGCTTTCTTT	CASSYGLRFDTEAFF	-	TRBV6-5	TRBJ1-1	-
TGCAGCGTGATGACTCCCGGGACAGGGGGAGAGCAGTACTTC	CSVMTPGTGGEQYF	-	TRBV29-1	TRBJ2-7	TRBD1
TGTGCTGCTGGTAGGCAGGCGAATAATTCACCCCTCCACTTT	CAAGRQANNSPLHF	-	TRBV6-5	TRBJ1-6	-
TGTGCCAGCAGCTTAAAACAGTTTCAAGAGACCCAGTACTTC	CASSLKQFQETQYF	-	TRBV7-2	TRBJ2-5	-
TGTGCCAGCAGCTTAGCGACTAGGTACAATGAGCAGTTCTTC	CASSLATRYNEQFF	-	TRBV11-2	TRBJ2-1	-
TGTGCCAGCAGTTTCGGTGGAGAGACCCAGTACTTC	CASSFGGETQYF	-	TRBV12-3/TRBV12-4	TRBJ2-5	-
TGTGCCAGCACCGAGGACAGGGCCGTGGAGCAGTACTTC	CASTEDRAVEQYF	-	TRBV5-4	TRBJ2-7	TRBD1
TGTGCCAGCATCTATCGGACTAGCGGAGTTTACGAGCAGTACTTC	CASIYRTSGVYEQYF	once	TRBV6-9	TRBJ2-7	TRBD2
-	CASSKPWAGGNQPQHF	-	TRBV21-1	TRBJ1-5	-
TGTGCCAGCAGCTTCTCTGGGCGTCACTACGAGCAGTACTTC	CASSFSGRHYEQYF	once	TRBV5-4	TRBJ2-7	-
TGTGCCAGCAGCTTAGCCGGGTCGACTACCTACGAGCAGTACTTC	CASSLAGSTTYEQYF	-	TRBV7-2	TRBJ2-7	-
TGTGCCAGCAGTGAAGGGGGTGCGGGACTTAACTACAATGAGCAGTTCTTC	CASSEGGAGLNYNEQFF	once	TRBV25-1	TRBJ2-1	-
TGTGCCAGCAGTTTTAGCGGGGGGGCCGGGGAGCTGTTTTTT	CASSFSGGAGELFF	-	TRBV27	TRBJ2-2	TRBD2
TGTGCCAGCTCACCAAGCTCAGGGTATGATCAGCCCCAGCATTTT	CASSPSSGYDQPQHF	few	TRBV18	TRBJ1-5	-
TGTGCCAGCATAGGGAGGGCGGGCAATCAGCCCCAGCATTTT	CASIGRAGNQPQHF	-	TRBV19	TRBJ1-5	-
TGTGCCAGCACTCTGGGGGCTTACGTCGAGCAGTACTTC	CASTLGAYVEQYF	-	TRBV7-9	TRBJ2-7	-
TGTGCCAGCAGCCGAGGACAGGGTACCGGGGAGCTGTTTTTT	CASSRGQGTGELFF	-	TRBV4-2	TRBJ2-2	TRBD1
TGTGCCAGCAGCTTACTACAGGGGGCAGGGTATGGCTACACCTTC	CASSLLQGAGYGYTF	-	TRBV7-8	TRBJ1-2	TRBD1
TGTGCCAGCAGCATTTGGACAGGGAACTATGGCTACACCTTC	CASSIWTGNYGYTF	-	TRBV7-2	TRBJ1-2	TRBD1
TGTGCCAGCAGTCGACGGGTCCGGACAGATACGCAGTATTTT	CASSRRVRTDTQYF	-	TRBV2	TRBJ2-3	-
TGCGCCAGCAGCTTGGTACAGGGGTTCTACGAGCAGTACTTC	CASSLVQGFYEQYF	few	TRBV5-1	TRBJ2-7	TRBD1
TGTGCCAGTACCCCGACACCTCTCACAGATACGCAGTATTTT	CASTPTPLTDTQYF	-	TRBV19	TRBJ2-3	-
TGTGCCAGCAGCTCCACAGGGGGGTTGGAGACCCAGTACTTC	CASSSTGGLETQYF	-	TRBV7-2	TRBJ2-5	TRBD1
TGTGCCATCAGTTCTGAGTACGAGCAGTACTTC	CAISSEYEQYF	-	TRBV10-3	TRBJ2-7	-
TGTGCCAGCAGCCCTCAACGACTAAGTAGCACAGATACGCAGTATTTT	CASSPQRLSSTDTQYF	-	TRBV7-2	TRBJ2-3	-
TGCAGCGTGGTACAGGGCGTGGATGGCTACACCTTC	CSVVQGVDGYTF	-	TRBV29-1	TRBJ1-2	-
TGTGCCAGCAGCTTTGGGCCAGAAGCTTTCTTT	CASSFGPEAFF	-	TRBV13	TRBJ1-1	-
TGTGCCAGCAGTCATAAGACAGCGGGACCTTCAAAAGATACGCAGTATTTT	CASSHKTAGPSKDTQYF	-	TRBV2	TRBJ2-3	TRBD2
TGTGCCAGCAGCGTCGAAATACTAGCGGGAGTCAACAATGAGCAGTTCTTC	CASSVEILAGVNNEQFF	-	TRBV9	TRBJ2-1	TRBD2
TGTGCCAGCAGCTTTGGGACTGGGGCAAGCACAGATACGCAGTATTTT	CASSFGTGASTDTQYF	-	TRBV11-3	TRBJ2-3	-
TGTGCCAGCAGCTTAGGGACAGCCTCCTACGAGCAGTACTTC	CASSLGTASYEQYF	-	TRBV11-2	TRBJ2-7	-
TGTGCCAGCTCACCCGGGGTAACCCACGAGCAGTACTTC	CASSPGVTHEQYF	-	TRBV18	TRBJ2-7	-
TGTGCCAGCAGCTTAGGATTATCGGGACTAGCGGGAGTCACCCAGTACTTC	CASSLGLSGLAGVTQYF	once	TRBV7-8	TRBJ2-5	TRBD2
TGTGCCAGCAGGTTGGGGGGGTGGAGCTATGGCTACACCTTC	CASRLGGWSYGYTF	-	TRBV6-5	TRBJ1-2	-
TGTGCCAGTAGTACCAGGGACTACCAACAGTTCTTC	CASSTRDYQQFF	once	TRBV19	TRBJ2-1	TRBD2
TGTGCCATCAGTGAACTAGCGGGATCCTACGAGCAGTACTTC	CAISELAGSYEQYF	-	TRBV10-3	TRBJ2-7	TRBD2
TGTGCCAGCAGAATACAGGGGATGGGGGAGACCCAGTACTTC	CASRIQGMGETQYF	-	TRBV7-2	TRBJ2-5	TRBD1
TGTGCCAGCAGTGAAATATGGACTAGCCGCAATGAGCAGTTCTTC	CASSEIWTSRNEQFF	-	TRBV6-1	TRBJ2-1	TRBD2
TGTGCCAGCAGCTTTGCAGGACTAGTATCCGGGGAGCTGTTTTTT	CASSFAGLVSGELFF	-	TRBV11-3	TRBJ2-2	TRBD2
TGTGCCAGCAGTTACCTTCCGAGCTCCTACAATGAGCAGTTCTTC	CASSYLPSSYNEQFF	-	TRBV6-5	TRBJ2-1	-
TGTGCCAGTAGTAGCGGGGGATTCACAGATACGCAGTATTTT	CASSSGGFTDTQYF	-	TRBV19	TRBJ2-3	TRBD2
TGTGCCAGTAGTATGATCGACAGGGATAATTCACCCCTCCACTTT	CASSMIDRDNSPLHF	-	TRBV19	TRBJ1-6	TRBD1
TGTGCCAGTAGTTCTACAGACCCTAATCAGCCCCAGCATTTT	CASSSTDPNQPQHF	-	TRBV19	TRBJ1-5	-
TGTGCCAGCAGTCTGACAGGAAACTATGGCTACACCTTC	CASSLTGNYGYTF	-	TRBV6-5	TRBJ1-2	-
TGCAGTGCTAGTTACCCTGGGGGGGTGCACACTGAAGCTTTCTTT	CSASYPGGVHTEAFF	-	TRBV20-1	TRBJ1-1	-
TGTGCCATCAGTGACAGGGCTGTCCCTATCTACGAGCAGTACTTC	CAISDRAVPIYEQYF	-	TRBV10-3	TRBJ2-7	-
TGTGCCAGCAGCTTCGACAGGCGAGATACGCAGTATTTT	CASSFDRRDTQYF	-	TRBV7-8	TRBJ2-3	-
TGTGCCAGCAGTAATTCCTTCCCGGGACAGTTGTCCTTT	CASSNSFPGQLSF	-	TRBV6-5	TRBJ1-1	TRBD1
TGTGCCAGCAGCTGGGCTTGGACAGGGGTAGCGGAGACCCAGTACTTC	CASSWAWTGVAETQYF	-	TRBV7-6	TRBJ2-5	TRBD1